The clone carrying this T cell receptor (beta chain) was seen at least ten times. TCRdb re-analysed the reads in MiXCR, keeping a single row per CDR3 protein. The sample holds a few hundred thousand distinct CDR3 sequences, about 15% seen once. This sample is drawn from a study of T cell repertoires in cytomegalovirus infection. The receptor was derived from a human donor in good health (CMV status not recorded). Some clones in this sample may be carry-over from other donors' samples. Sequencing input: CD8+ T cells from PBMCs.

For the CDR3, the DNA is TGTGCCAGCAGTCCCGACGGGTTGGTTGAGCAGTTCTTC. It encodes CASSPDGLVEQFF. The J gene is TRBJ2-1, the V gene TRBV7-9; D gene unclear. Trimming shortened V by 6 bases and J by 9 bases, and 15 bases separated the two germline ends. The CDR3 spans 13 residues. Germline V gives CDR1 SEHNR, CDR2 FQNEAQ (reference sequence).